The entry below describes one T cell receptor beta chain. Its specificity is not known. Sequencing of TCR beta, carried out with a high-throughput approach, was applied to CD8+ and CD4+ T cells from the blood. TEMRA cells were FACS-enriched and CD8+ and CD4+ T cells negatively isolated. This entry comes from a study of CD8 T cells in Susac syndrome. General study results and limits: The relatively small number of individuals in the TCR sequencing and HLA analysis was acknowledged by the study.

RNA totalling roughly 0.5 to 1 ug underwent reverse transcription with random hexamers. The TCR beta CDR3 was amplified by immunoSEQ multiplex PCR across 54 Vbeta, 13 Jbeta. A single record per CDR3 protein comes from TCRdb applying MiXCR to the immunoSEQ multiplex PCR reads. The repertoire holds about 430,000 distinct CDR3 sequences, with 75% to 90% as singletons. This CDR3 contains 12 residues. The clonotype comes from a human donor with multiple sclerosis. The V and J genes are TRBV21-1 and TRBJ1-2; TRBD1 is the table's D call, not checked against the DNA. TRBV21-1 corresponds to a pseudogene. Sequenced material: CD8+ T cells from PBMCs. The CDR3 nucleotides are TGTGCCAGCATCTCAGGAGAGGGGGGCTACACCTTC. Translated, it gives CASISGEGGYTF.